One and the same sample provided the 14 T cell receptor beta chains below, sequenced in a study of T cell repertoires in cytomegalovirus infection. These receptors are not linked to any known antigen. TCRdb fed the reads into MiXCR, producing one record per CDR3 protein. The sample lists roughly 860,000 distinct CDR3 sequences, about 31% occurring once. The source was cultured CD8+ T cells from PBMCs, collected from culture after CMV antigen stimulation. The receptors originated from a human donor in good health (CMV status not recorded). Some clones in this sample may be carry-over from other donors' samples.

The chain uses TRBV24-1 and TRBJ1-1; D gene unclear. Per the germline V gene, CDR1 is KGHDR and CDR2 is SFDVKD. Trimming took 1 base from V and 7 from J, leaving 6 bases between them. This CDR3 has 12 amino acids. Written as DNA, the CDR3 is TGTGCCACCAGTGATTTTTTCGGTGAAGCTTTCTTT. This translates into CATSDFFGEAFF.

As regards this clonotype: As the CDR3 is not closed by the conserved phenylalanine or tryptophan, this likely results from a read error. The chain employs TRBV7-8 and TRBJ2-1; TRBD1 matches at 10 bases. V lost 4 bases and J lost 3; bases outside the gene matches: 9. The CDR3 has 17 amino acids. Per the germline V gene, CDR1 is SGHVS and CDR2 is FQNEAQ. The CDR3 DNA is TGTGCCAGCAGCTCACCTCCGGGACAGGGGTTCTACAATGAGCAGTTCGTC. Its protein product is CASSSPPGQGFYNEQFV.

This chain joins TRBV11-3 and TRBJ2-7; D unresolved. V gave up 2 bases and J gave up 3 bases, with 17 bases separating them. Per the germline V gene, CDR1 is SGHNT and CDR2 is YENEEA. This CDR3 has 16 residues. The CDR3 region is CASSLWKIEVLYEQYV. Written as DNA, the CDR3 is TGTGCCAGCAGCTTATGGAAGATAGAAGTCCTCTACGAGCAGTACGTC.

A few counts support this clonotype. This chain joins TRBV7-9 and TRBJ2-1; TRBD2 agrees at 7 bases. The CDR3 contains 14 residues. Germline CDR1 reads SEHNR; CDR2 reads FQNEAQ (reference sequence). V dropped 5 bases and J dropped 5; count of bases not matched to a gene: 6. The CDR3 DNA sequence: TGTGCCAGCAGCGCCCAGGGAGGGAACAATGAGCAGTTCTTC. It codes for CASSAQGGNNEQFF. Full variable domain (remainder filled in from reference TRBV7-9 and TRBJ2-1): DTGVSQNPRHKITKRGQNVTFRCDPISEHNRLYWYRQTLGQGPEFLTYFQNEAQLEKSRLLSDRFSAERPKGSFSTLEIQRTEQGDSAMYLCASSAQGGNNEQFFGPGTRLTVL.

The chain links TRBV12-3 or TRBV12-4 to TRBJ2-1, with D hard to call. Trimming shortened V by 3 bases and J by 8 bases, and 11 bases separated the two germline ends. The CDR3 extends over 13 amino acids. CDR3 DNA sequence: TGTGCCAGCAGTTTCCCCCAAGGTTATGAGCAGTTCTTC. It yields the protein CASSFPQGYEQFF.

This clonotype was counted only a few times. The chain links TRBV20-1 to TRBJ1-2; D possibly corresponds to TRBD1 (5 bases). V was pared by 6 bases and J by 2 bases, with 13 bases between. The germline CDR1 and CDR2 sequences are DFQATT and SNEGSKA (reference sequence). The CDR3 has 13 amino acids. The CDR3 here is CSAPDTENYGYTF. The CDR3 coding sequence is TGCAGTGCCCCGGACACGGAAAACTATGGCTACACCTTC.

This clonotype was seen ten or more times. The chain joins TRBV7-6 to TRBJ1-2; D remains unclear. Trimming removed 6 bases from V and 5 bases from J, with 25 bases in between. CDR3 length: 17 residues. The germline CDR1 and CDR2 sequences are SGHVS and FNYEAQ. The CDR3 DNA is TGTGCCAGCAGTTCGTTCGTAGAGACCCCGAGAGGATATGGCTACACCTTC. Translation gives CASSSFVETPRGYGYTF.

V gene TRBV6-2 or TRBV6-3 combines with J gene TRBJ1-5; D perhaps matches TRBD1 (5 bases). Germline V gene data show CDR1 as MNHEY and CDR2 as SVGEGT. Trimming took off 3 bases at V and 5 bases at J, with 20 bases between the two ends. The CDR3 sequence is 17 residues long. CDR3 nucleotides: TGTGCCAGCAGTTATAACACAGGCGAGGTGATGGATCAGCCCCAGCATTTT. Protein sequence: CASSYNTGEVMDQPQHF.

This clonotype was recorded many times. This chain links TRBV7-8 with TRBJ2-7; D is ambiguous. Germline V gene sequence: CDR1 SGHVS, CDR2 FQNEAQ. CDR3 length: 15 residues. V dropped 5 bases and J dropped 1 base, with 15 bases sitting between them. The CDR3 DNA sequence: TGTGCCAGCAGCACAGAGAGCCGACGGTCCTACGAGCAGTACGTC. Its translation is CASSTESRRSYEQYV.

Note on this clonotype: A much larger clone differs from this one at a single base, so this may be a read error. The chain recombines TRBV7-2 with TRBJ2-3, with 15 bases identical to TRBD2. This CDR3 is 18 amino acids long. Germline trimming cut 11 bases from V and 2 bases from J; bases unmatched to any gene: 14. Germline values: CDR1 SGHTA, CDR2 FQGNSA. For the CDR3, the DNA is TGTGCCGCTCGAGGAGGACTAGCGGGGGGGATACTCACAGATACGCAGTATTTT. Translation: CAARGGLAGGILTDTQYF.

This chain uses TRBV5-6 with TRBJ2-7; D remains ambiguous. The V end was cut by 2 bases, the J end by 3 bases, with 6 bases between. This CDR3 region has 12 residues. Germline CDR1 and CDR2: SGHDT and YYEEEE. CDR3 nucleotides: TGTGCCAGCAGCTTTGGGTTCTACGAGCAGTACGTC. Its translation: CASSFGFYEQYV.

This clonotype has only a few counts. The chain couples TRBV20-1 to TRBJ2-1; the D call may be TRBD1 or TRBD2 (6 bases each). Trimming pared 3 bases from V and 7 bases from J, leaving 13 bases between. The CDR3 loop spans 13 amino acids. CDR1 and CDR2 (germline): DFQATT, SNEGSKA (reference sequence). The CDR3 is CSARGGWVNEQFF. CDR3 coding DNA: TGCAGTGCTAGGGGGGGCTGGGTAAATGAGCAGTTCTTC.

The CDR3, as DNA: TGTGCCAGCAGTTTAGCCGGGTCGGCGGGTTATCAGCCCCAGCATTTT. This translates into CASSLAGSAGYQPQHF. The V gene is TRBV12-3 or TRBV12-4, the J gene TRBJ1-5; D remains unclear. The V end lost 0 bases, the J end lost 5 bases, and 14 bases lay between the germline ends. The CDR3 sequence is 16 residues long.

This chain uses TRBV12-3 or TRBV12-4 with TRBJ1-2; tentative D call: TRBD1 (5 bases). The length of the CDR3 is 13 residues. V dropped 3 bases and J dropped 4 bases, with 9 bases sitting between them. The chain's CDR3 is CASSLETVYGYTF. The CDR3 DNA reads as TGTGCCAGCAGTTTGGAGACAGTCTATGGCTACACCTTC.